The rows below give T cell receptor beta chains drawn from one sample of a study of cytomegalovirus exposure and HLA in healthy donors. Repertoires were generated with immunoSEQ multiplex PCR, while TCRdb's copy carries only in-frame clones and drops some. The sample yields 150,000 to 200,000 clones, roughly 80% seen once. The sequenced sample was PBMCs. These receptors all come from a man aged 25 to 45 in good health and CMV-seropositive. Both conserved end residues are part of each CDR3. The order of the fields is V gene, D gene, J gene, clone size, CDR3 protein, CDR3 DNA. A D gene is named only where the DNA matches it firmly. Only part of the rows carry a size: once, few, many, or a class if the clone is expanded.

TRBV6-1	.	TRBJ2-2	.	CASIAIPGNDGELFF	TGTGCCAGCATTGCAATTCCAGGGAATGACGGGGAGCTGTTTTTT
TRBV5-1	TRBD1	TRBJ2-3	few	CASSSGTGMTDTQYF	TGCGCCAGCAGTTCCGGGACAGGGATGACAGATACGCAGTATTTT
TRBV5-4	TRBD2	TRBJ2-7	.	CASSSGRSGGDEQYF	TGTGCCAGCAGCTCCGGTCGAAGCGGGGGGGACGAGCAGTACTTC
TRBV7-3	TRBD2	TRBJ2-7	.	CASSRGGSYEQYF	TGTGCCAGCAGCCGGGGGGGGTCCTACGAGCAGTACTTC
TRBV19	TRBD1	TRBJ2-3	.	CASVDRESPDTQYF	TGTGCCAGTGTAGACAGGGAAAGTCCAGATACGCAGTATTTT
TRBV2	.	TRBJ2-1	.	CASSEAESGFLDNEQFF	TGTGCCAGCAGTGAAGCGGAGTCGGGATTCCTCGACAATGAGCAGTTCTTC
TRBV6-6	.	TRBJ2-7	.	CASSSDSYEQYF	TGTGCCAGCAGTTCCGACAGCTACGAGCAGTACTTC
TRBV19	.	TRBJ1-1	.	CASRLRGTEAFF	TGTGCCAGTAGACTCAGGGGAACAGAAGCTTTCTTT
TRBV27	TRBD2	TRBJ2-7	.	CASSPGGPYEQYF	TGTGCCAGCAGCCCGGGGGGGCCCTACGAGCAGTACTTC
TRBV9	.	TRBJ2-3	.	CASSGGTWTSTDTQYF	TGTGCCAGCAGCGGGGGAACTTGGACTAGCACAGATACGCAGTATTTT
TRBV20-1	TRBD1	TRBJ2-7	few	CSAPTGYEQYF	TGCAGTGCGCCGACAGGGTACGAGCAGTACTTC
TRBV5-1	.	TRBJ1-2	.	CASSLVFEAGGVGYTF	TGCGCCAGCAGCTTGGTATTTGAGGCGGGGGGTGTTGGCTACACCTTC
TRBV2	.	TRBJ2-7	.	CASSEFGLPYEQYF	TGTGCCAGCAGTGAATTTGGGCTACCCTACGAGCAGTACTTC
TRBV4-3	.	TRBJ2-2	.	CASSQGQTNTGELFF	TGCGCCAGCAGCCAGGGACAAACGAACACCGGGGAGCTGTTTTTT
TRBV10-1	TRBD2	TRBJ2-7	.	CASSESTSGGSSYEQYF	TGCGCCAGCAGTGAGTCAACTAGCGGGGGGAGCTCCTACGAGCAGTACTTC
TRBV4-3	.	TRBJ2-7	.	CASSQDIPGEVYEQYF	TGCGCCAGCAGCCAAGATATACCGGGGGAGGTCTACGAGCAGTACTTC
TRBV6-1	.	TRBJ1-1	.	CASSERVNTEAFF	TGTGCCAGCAGTGAACGGGTGAACACTGAAGCTTTCTTT
TRBV30	.	TRBJ2-2	.	CAFSEGIGTGELFF	TGTGCCTTCTCGGAGGGGATCGGCACCGGGGAGCTGTTTTTT
TRBV4-3	TRBD1	TRBJ2-6	.	CASSHAPGQPSSGANVLTF	TGCGCCAGCAGCCACGCGCCGGGACAGCCGAGCTCTGGGGCCAACGTCCTGACTTTC
TRBV28	TRBD1	TRBJ1-1	few	CASITPGGSAFF	TGTGCCAGCATCACACCAGGGGGCTCGGCTTTCTTT
TRBV29-1	.	TRBJ2-7	few	CSVVGKLVVEQYF	TGCAGCGTCGTCGGCAAACTAGTCGTGGAGCAGTACTTC
TRBV10-2	.	TRBJ2-5	.	CASSEGSQETQYF	TGCGCCAGCAGTGAGGGCAGCCAAGAGACCCAGTACTTC
TRBV9	.	TRBJ2-5	.	CASSVGTDQETQYF	TGTGCCAGCAGCGTAGGGACAGACCAAGAGACCCAGTACTTC
TRBV27	.	TRBJ1-2	.	CASSFSSGGAYGYTF	TGTGCCAGCAGTTTTTCTTCGGGAGGCGCCTATGGCTACACCTTC
TRBV10-3	.	TRBJ2-7	.	CAITWGDDYEQYF	TGTGCCATTACTTGGGGGGATGACTACGAGCAGTACTTC
TRBV10-3	TRBD1	TRBJ1-3	once	CAVGQGSGNTIYF	TGTGCCGTCGGACAGGGGTCTGGAAACACCATATATTTT
TRBV27	.	TRBJ2-3	.	CASSLLRGSTDTQYF	TGTGCCAGCAGTTTATTGCGGGGCAGCACAGATACGCAGTATTTT
TRBV9	.	TRBJ2-5	.	CASSPRLWGPETQYF	TGTGCCAGCAGCCCGCGTTTGTGGGGGCCGGAGACCCAGTACTTC
TRBV19	TRBD1	TRBJ2-7	few	CASSLDRGSWEQYF	TGTGCCAGTAGTTTGGACAGGGGCTCTTGGGAGCAGTACTTC